The 19 T cell receptor beta chains presented below share a single source sample, sequenced in a study of CD4+ T cells in melanoma. This table comes from immunoSEQ multiplex PCR, and its TCRdb copy is limited to in-frame clones, with some not included. Here the sample spans approximately 20,000 clones, more than 65% being singletons. Input material: cells from a culture (not recorded whether cultured in vitro). The receptors here all came from a human donor with melanoma.

The genes are TRBV18 and TRBJ2-7, with D possibly matching TRBD1 (6 bases). CDR3 length: 12 residues. The ends were cut back, 3 bases at V and 6 bases at J, with 9 bases in the middle. Germline-derived CDR1 and CDR2 are KGHSH and LQKENI. The CDR3 nucleotides read TGTGCCAGCTCACCTCTCAGGGGCGAGCAGTACTTC. It specifies CASSPLRGEQYF.

The chain links TRBV4-1 to TRBJ1-5; D is uncertain. The CDR3 runs 15 residues. Per germline, CDR1 MGHRA and CDR2 YSYEKL. Trimming left V 1 base short and J 0 bases short, with 7 bases between. CDR3: CASSQVQASNQPQHF. The CDR3 nucleotides are TGCGCCAGCAGCCAAGTTCAGGCTAGCAATCAGCCCCAGCATTTT.

This chain connects TRBV7-9 to TRBJ2-4; D is ambiguous. V was shortened by 3 bases and J by 2 bases, with 8 bases between the two germline ends. CDR1 SEHNR and CDR2 FQNEAQ come from the germline V gene (reference sequence). The CDR3 loop spans 14 amino acids. The CDR3, as DNA: TGTGCCAGCAGCTTTGAGGAACCCAAAAACATTCAGTACTTC. Translation: CASSFEEPKNIQYF. The full variable domain, with the rest looked up from reference TRBV7-9 and TRBJ2-4, is DTGVSQNPRHKITKRGQNVTFRCDPISEHNRLYWYRQTLGQGPEFLTYFQNEAQLEKSRLLSDRFSAERPKGSFSTLEIQRTEQGDSAMYLCASSFEEPKNIQYFGAGTRLSVL.

The chain combines TRBV2 with TRBJ2-7, with 10 bases aligning to TRBD1. Per germline, CDR1 SNHLY and CDR2 FYNNEI. V shed 6 bases, J shed 5 bases, and the junction held 7 bases outside the gene matches. The CDR3 sequence is 14 residues long. The CDR3 reads CASRGTGVVHEQYF. CDR3 coding DNA: TGTGCCAGCAGGGGGACAGGGGTGGTCCACGAGCAGTACTTC.

The chain joins TRBV15 to TRBJ2-3; 7 positions match TRBD2. Per the germline V gene, CDR1 is LNHNV and CDR2 is YYDKDF (reference sequence). The CDR3 has 16 amino acids. Trimming cost V 6 bases and J 0 bases; bases outside gene matches: 9. This chain's CDR3 is CATSTGGSSSTDTQYF. The CDR3 bases are TGTGCCACCAGTACCGGGGGGTCGTCTAGCACAGATACGCAGTATTTT.

V and J are TRBV5-1 and TRBJ1-2, with D uncertain. Trimming shortened V by 0 bases and J by 8 bases, and 8 bases separated the two germline ends. Germline CDR1 SGHRS, CDR2 YFSETQ. The CDR3 consists of 12 residues. The CDR3 loop is CASSLDLGGYTF. DNA for the CDR3: TGCGCCAGCAGCTTGGATTTGGGGGGCTACACCTTC.

The V call is TRBV5-6, the J call TRBJ2-7, with 11 bases that match TRBD1. Germline V lookup: CDR1 SGHDT, CDR2 YYEEEE. CDR3 length: 16 residues. V lost 4 bases to trimming and J lost 3 bases; unmatched junction nucleotides: 9. CDR3 sequence: CASSAGTGGVFYEQYF. The DNA of the CDR3 is TGTGCCAGCAGCGCCGGGACAGGGGGAGTATTCTACGAGCAGTACTTC.

This rearrangement joins TRBV5-1 to TRBJ1-1, with 7 nucleotides matching TRBD1. V trimming: 1 base; J trimming: 0 bases; junction bases outside the gene matches: 3. Germline V lookup: CDR1 SGHRS, CDR2 YFSETQ. The CDR3 contains 15 residues. CDR3 sequence reads: CASSLRTGLNTEAFF. In DNA form, the CDR3 reads TGCGCCAGCAGCTTGAGGACAGGTTTGAACACTGAAGCTTTCTTT.

The chain combines TRBV9 with TRBJ1-2; D not certain. Germline CDR1 reads SGDLS; CDR2 reads YYNGEE. V dropped 3 bases and J dropped 10 bases, with 19 bases sitting between them. The CDR3 is made up of 14 amino acids. In nucleotides, the CDR3 is TGTGCCAGCAGCGACAAACCGTGGATGAGCTTCTACACCTTC. Its protein is CASSDKPWMSFYTF.

The chain is built from TRBV28 and TRBJ2-2; D perhaps matches TRBD1 (6 bases). The germline gives CDR1 MDHEN, CDR2 SYDVKM. V lost 9 bases, J lost 4 bases, and 12 bases lay in between. CDR3 length: 13 amino acids. The CDR3: CASKTGGTGELFF. Written as DNA, the CDR3 is TGTGCCAGTAAGACAGGCGGCACCGGGGAGCTGTTTTTT.

This chain uses TRBV15 with TRBJ2-1; either TRBD1 or TRBD2 may supply D (6 bases each). V lost 1 base and J 0 bases, leaving 10 bases between the germline ends. Germline V lookup: CDR1 LNHNV, CDR2 YYDKDF (reference sequence). This CDR3 is 16 amino acids long. The CDR3 spells CATSRVPGASYNEQFF. The CDR3 region has the DNA TGTGCCACCAGCAGAGTACCGGGGGCCTCCTACAATGAGCAGTTCTTC.

V and J are TRBV2 and TRBJ1-1; the D is unclear. Germline CDR1 SNHLY, CDR2 FYNNEI. The CDR3 sequence is 13 residues long. V was trimmed by 5 bases and J by 0 bases, leaving 7 bases between them. The DNA for the CDR3 is TGTGCCAGCAGTCGTTTGCTGAACACTGAAGCTTTCTTT. Residues: CASSRLLNTEAFF.

The chain uses TRBV18 and TRBJ2-3; 8 bases map to TRBD1. The V segment lost 2 bases and the J segment 4 bases; nucleotides outside the gene matches: 2. Germline lookup yields CDR1 KGHSH and CDR2 LQKENI. The CDR3 has 14 residues. CDR3 in DNA: TGTGCCAGCTCACCAGGACAGGGATCAGATACGCAGTATTTT. This translates into CASSPGQGSDTQYF.

The V call is TRBV6-1, the J call TRBJ1-1; 7 bases map to TRBD1. V shed 6 bases, J shed 6 bases, and the junction held 7 bases outside the gene matches. In germline, CDR1 is MNHNS, CDR2 SASEGT. The CDR3 is 13 amino acids. CDR3 in DNA: TGTGCCAGCAGATGGACAGGCCGCGCTGAAGCTTTCTTT. It encodes CASRWTGRAEAFF.

The chain joins TRBV6-6 to TRBJ2-7; 10 bases fit TRBD1. Germline-derived CDR1 and CDR2 are MNHNY and SVGAGI (reference sequence). The CDR3 totals 15 residues. V was clipped by 5 bases and J by 8 bases; unmatched bases: 12. This CDR3 reads CASSNPGQGLVKQYF. The CDR3 coding sequence is TGTGCCAGCAGTAATCCGGGACAGGGGCTTGTAAAGCAGTACTTC.

The V gene is TRBV30, the J gene TRBJ1-4; tentatively, D is TRBD1 (6 bases). Germline V gives CDR1 GTSNPN, CDR2 SVGIG (reference sequence). The V gene lost 2 bases and the J gene lost 7 bases, with 14 bases spanning the gap. The CDR3 loop spans 14 amino acids. CDR3 residues: CAWSRGGAGEKLFF. The CDR3 DNA reads TGTGCCTGGAGTAGGGGGGGCGCCGGTGAAAAACTGTTTTTT.

This clone was detected only once. The chain has TRBV6-6 and TRBJ2-7, with 11 bases that match TRBD1. CDR3 size: 14 residues. CDR1 is MNHNY, CDR2 SVGAGI, per germline (reference sequence). V was clipped by 5 bases and J by 3 bases; unmatched bases: 3. Here the CDR3 reads CASSKGTGGYEQYF. The CDR3 region has the DNA TGTGCCAGCAGTAAAGGGACAGGGGGCTACGAGCAGTACTTC.

This clone was picked up one time. The chain carries TRBV29-1 and TRBJ1-1; D unresolved. The germline gives CDR1 SQVTM, CDR2 ANQGSEA. CDR3 length: 14 residues. Trimming took off 5 bases at V and 5 bases at J, with 18 bases between the two ends. The DNA for the CDR3 is TGCAGCGTTACAGAGTCCACCTTGTGGACTGAAGCTTTCTTT. Amino acids: CSVTESTLWTEAFF. Using reference TRBV29-1 and TRBJ1-1 for the parts outside the CDR3, the full variable domain is SAVISQKPSRDICQRGTSLTIQCQVDSQVTMMFWYRQQPGQSLTLIATANQGSEATYESGFVIDKFPISRPNLTFSTLTVSNMSPEDSSIYLCSVTESTLWTEAFFGQGTRLTVV.

This clone was detected only a few times. J is TRBJ1-1 and V is TRBV11-2; D not resolved. Trimming took 4 bases from V and 1 from J, leaving 10 bases between them. This CDR3 spans 14 amino acids. Germline loops: CDR1 SGHAT, CDR2 FQNNGV. CDR3 DNA: TGTGCCAGCAGCTACCGACAAGCGAACACTGAAGCTTTCTTT. It translates to CASSYRQANTEAFF.